Below are 28 T cell receptor beta chains sequenced from a single sample in a study of blood T cell repertoires in COVID-19. The protocol was immunoSEQ multiplex PCR, while the TCRdb copy is restricted to in-frame clones and leaves out a portion. In the table there are 50,000 or so clones, 83% of which are singletons. Material: peripheral blood. These receptors were collected from a man aged 35-49 years with acute or convalescent COVID-19.

This rearrangement joins TRBV21-1 to TRBJ1-2; TRBD1 is the table's D call, not checked against the DNA. TRBV21-1 is marked as a pseudogene. CDR3 length: 15 residues. CDR3 nucleotides: TGTGCCAGCAGCAACCGGACAGCCCCTAACTATGGCTACACCTTC. It specifies CASSNRTAPNYGYTF.

This clone showed up just a few times. The chain is built from TRBV11-2 and TRBJ1-6, with 8 bases matching TRBD1. Per germline, CDR1 SGHAT and CDR2 FQNNGV. The CDR3 is made up of 16 amino acids. After removal of 8 bases from V and 1 base from J, the junction contained 7 bases not matched to a gene. CDR3 residues: CASCTQGASYNSPLHF. The CDR3 DNA reads as TGTGCCAGCTGTACCCAGGGGGCATCCTATAATTCACCCCTCCACTTT.

V and J are TRBV30 and TRBJ1-2, with 7 bases matching TRBD1. This CDR3 region has 18 residues. Germline V gene sequence: CDR1 GTSNPN, CDR2 SVGIG (reference sequence). The V and J ends lost 3 bases and 0 bases, in that order; junction bases with no gene match: 16. CDR3 DNA: TGTGCCTGGAGGGACGAGAGAGACAGGGAACTTCCTAACTATGGCTACACCTTC. It specifies CAWRDERDRELPNYGYTF.

The gene calls are TRBV18 and TRBJ2-7, with 8 bases matching TRBD1. CDR3 length: 15 amino acids. V shed 2 bases, J shed 5 bases, and the junction held 8 bases outside the gene matches. Germline CDR1 and CDR2: KGHSH and LQKENI. CDR3 sequence: CASSPEGQGPHEQYF. The CDR3 nucleotides are TGTGCCAGCTCACCAGAAGGACAGGGACCCCACGAGCAGTACTTC.

V is TRBV5-4 and J is TRBJ2-2; D possibly corresponds to TRBD1 (6 bases). V was trimmed by 4 bases and J by 1 base, leaving 11 bases between them. CDR1 SGHNT and CDR2 YYREEE come from the germline V gene (reference sequence). The CDR3 loop spans 15 amino acids. CDR3 loop: CASSPGQRNTGELFF. The CDR3 DNA follows: TGTGCCAGCAGCCCGGGACAAAGGAACACCGGGGAGCTGTTTTTT.

The chain carries TRBV10-2 and TRBJ1-6; D is undetermined. Trimming removed 7 bases at V and 11 bases at J, with 15 bases between. Germline V lookup: CDR1 WSHSY, CDR2 SAAADI. The CDR3 has 13 residues. CDR3 protein: CASTGGSLAPLHF. The CDR3 DNA reads TGCGCCAGCACCGGAGGAAGCCTAGCACCCCTCCACTTT.

This clone has only a few counts. The chain employs TRBV2 and TRBJ1-5, with 9 bases lining up with TRBD1. V dropped 2 bases and J dropped 7; count of bases not matched to a gene: 9. The CDR3 contains 16 residues. Germline CDR1 is SNHLY and CDR2 is FYNNEI. CDR3 amino acids: CASSEPPGTGRQPQHF. CDR3 sequence (DNA): TGTGCCAGCAGTGAACCTCCTGGGACAGGGCGGCAGCCCCAGCATTTT. Drawing the rest from reference TRBV2 and TRBJ1-5, the complete variable domain is EPEVTQTPSHQVTQMGQEVILRCVPISNHLYFYWYRQILGQKVEFLVSFYNNEISEKSEIFDDQFSVERPDGSNFTLKIRSTKLEDSAMYFCASSEPPGTGRQPQHFGDGTRLSIL.

The chain recombines TRBV2 with TRBJ1-2; no definite D call. The V gene's germline CDR1 is SNHLY and CDR2 FYNNEI. The CDR3 is 13 amino acids. The V end was cut by 4 bases, the J end by 4 bases, with 10 bases between. The chain's CDR3 is CASSVGLSYGYTF. The DNA of the CDR3 is TGTGCCAGCAGTGTTGGACTGAGCTATGGCTACACCTTC.

The rearrangement joins TRBV29-1 to TRBJ2-5; no clear D. V was shortened by 6 bases and J by 0 bases, with 8 bases between the two germline ends. Germline CDR1 SQVTM, CDR2 ANQGSEA. This CDR3 spans 12 amino acids. The DNA of the CDR3 is TGCAGCGTATCCAGTAACCAAGAGACCCAGTACTTC. Amino acids: CSVSSNQETQYF.

The chain carries TRBV7-2 and TRBJ2-2, with TRBD1 matching 8 bases. The CDR3 is made up of 17 amino acids. Germline V CDR1 and CDR2: SGHTA, FQGNSA. Unmatched junction bases numbered 9, after V lost 2 bases and J lost 4 bases. CDR3 sequence (DNA): TGTGCCAGCAGCTTAAAGGGGCAGGGGGCCGTCACCGGGGAGCTGTTTTTT. Translated, it gives CASSLKGQGAVTGELFF.

This clone was observed a handful of times. The CDR3, as DNA: TGTGCCAGCAGCTTATCAGGGATGGCCTATAATTCACCCCTCCACTTT. The encoded protein is CASSLSGMAYNSPLHF. The rearrangement uses TRBV11-2 and TRBJ1-6, with D possibly being TRBD1 (5 bases). Trimming left V 2 bases short and J 2 bases short, with 10 bases between. Germline CDR1 SGHAT, CDR2 FQNNGV. This CDR3 region has 16 residues.

This chain connects TRBV30 to TRBJ2-3; 12 positions match TRBD1. CDR1 is GTSNPN and CDR2 is SVGIG in the germline V gene (reference sequence). V shed 0 bases, J shed 4 bases, and the junction held 5 bases outside the gene matches. This CDR3 is built from 16 residues. CDR3 amino acids: CAWSVPGTGGADTQYF. CDR3 DNA: TGTGCCTGGAGTGTTCCTGGGACAGGGGGCGCAGATACGCAGTATTTT.

The chain combines TRBV3-1 (or the pseudogene TRBV3-2) with TRBJ2-2; 9 bases align to TRBD1. With 5 bases clipped from V and 3 bases from J, the junction kept 4 bases outside the gene matches. The CDR3 has 15 amino acids. Germline loops: CDR1 LGHDT, CDR2 YNNKEL (reference sequence). The CDR3 sequence: CASSYRGRDTGELFF. The CDR3 DNA is TGTGCCAGCAGCTACAGGGGGCGTGACACCGGGGAGCTGTTTTTT.

The chain couples TRBV2 to TRBJ1-5; unclear D gene. Trimming removed 4 bases at V and 11 bases at J, with 18 bases between. Germline V gene sequence: CDR1 SNHLY, CDR2 FYNNEI. The CDR3 consists of 14 residues. The CDR3 protein is CASSGGQAGLAQHF. The CDR3 DNA reads as TGTGCCAGCAGTGGGGGTCAGGCGGGTCTGGCCCAGCATTTT.

Comments on this clone: Other DNA sequences in the same sample also yield this CDR3. This rearrangement joins TRBV6-5 to TRBJ1-6; perhaps TRBD1 as D (5 bases). The V end was cut by 2 bases, the J end by 10 bases, with 6 bases between. Germline V lookup: CDR1 MNHEY, CDR2 SVGAGI. The CDR3 extends over 12 amino acids. The CDR3 coding sequence is TGTGCCAGCAGTTACAGGGGATCACCCCTCCACTTT. Encoded protein: CASSYRGSPLHF.

The chain is built from TRBV7-9 and TRBJ2-1; D not resolved. CDR1 and CDR2 from the germline V gene are SEHNR and FQNEAQ (reference sequence). The V end lost 3 bases, the J end lost 7 bases, and 7 bases lay between the germline ends. The CDR3 length is 12 residues. For the CDR3, the DNA is TGTGCCAGCAGCTTCCAGGAAAATGAGCAGTTCTTC. This translates into CASSFQENEQFF.

This rearrangement joins TRBV7-2 to TRBJ2-5; 8 bases agree with TRBD1. CDR3 length equals 14 residues. V shed 5 bases and J 6 bases; nucleotides not matched to a gene: 8. The V gene's germline CDR1 is SGHTA and CDR2 FQGNSA. As DNA, the CDR3 is TGTGCCAGCAGCCCACGACAGGGGATGAAGACCCAGTACTTC. Translation gives CASSPRQGMKTQYF.

V and J are TRBV6-5 and TRBJ2-5; the match to TRBD1 covers 9 bases. J lost 5 bases, V lost 8 bases, and 6 bases had no gene match. Germline assignment: CDR1 MNHEY and CDR2 SVGAGI. The length of the CDR3 is 13 residues. The CDR3 sequence is CASRGTGTETQYF. CDR3 sequence (DNA): TGTGCCAGCCGAGGGACAGGGACGGAGACCCAGTACTTC.

J is TRBJ2-3 and V is TRBV4-2; 9 bases are shared with TRBD1. Germline lookup yields CDR1 LGHNA and CDR2 YNFKEQ. V was clipped by 5 bases and J by 5 bases; unmatched bases: 8. CDR3 size: 15 residues. The CDR3 loop is CASSARTGVGDTQYF. In nucleotides, the CDR3 is TGTGCCAGCAGCGCACGGACAGGGGTTGGAGATACGCAGTATTTT.

This sequence joins TRBV7-8 and TRBJ2-1; a weak D match, TRBD1 (5 bases). With 2 bases removed from V and 10 bases from J, the gap between germline ends came to 18 bases. The CDR3 consists of 15 residues. Germline lookup yields CDR1 SGHVS and CDR2 FQNEAQ. This CDR3 is CASSLRTRVVMEQFF. CDR3 coding DNA: TGTGCCAGCAGCTTACGGACAAGGGTTGTTATGGAGCAGTTCTTC.

The chain uses TRBV12-3 or TRBV12-4 and TRBJ2-7; D perhaps matches TRBD2 (6 bases). Trimming cost V 9 bases and J 4 bases, with 16 bases left between them. CDR3 size: 13 residues. The CDR3 DNA sequence: TGTGCCAGGGAGGGACCGAACTTTTACGAGCAGTACGTC. It translates to CAREGPNFYEQYV.

V gene TRBV7-9 combines with J gene TRBJ1-5; D not resolved. Germline-derived CDR1 and CDR2 are SEHNR and FQNEAQ (reference sequence). This CDR3 is 14 amino acids long. With 1 base removed from V and 3 bases from J, the gap between germline ends came to 7 bases. CDR3 nucleotide sequence: TGTGCCAGCAGCTTAGACGGGAACAATCAGCCCCAGCATTTT. Its protein is CASSLDGNNQPQHF.

The gene calls are TRBV11-2 and TRBJ1-5; perhaps TRBD1 as D (5 bases). This CDR3 region has 15 residues. CDR1 is SGHAT, CDR2 FQNNGV, per germline. With 0 bases removed from V and 3 bases from J, the gap between germline ends came to 9 bases. Written as DNA, the CDR3 is TGTGCCAGCAGCTTAGATTACAGGACCAATCAGCCCCAGCATTTT. This translates into CASSLDYRTNQPQHF. Variable domain in full (rest from reference TRBV11-2 and TRBJ1-5): EAGVAQSPRYKIIEKRQSVAFWCNPISGHATLYWYQQILGQGPKLLIQFQNNGVVDDSQLPKDRFSAERLKGVDSTLKIQPAKLEDSAVYLCASSLDYRTNQPQHFGDGTRLSIL.

Only a few counts were recorded for this clone. This chain links TRBV10-2 with TRBJ2-5; 7 bases align to TRBD2. The CDR3 runs to 13 residues. CDR1 and CDR2 from the germline V gene are WSHSY and SAAADI. Trimming cost V 10 bases and J 0 bases; bases outside gene matches: 5. CDR3 loop: CAMREGYQETQYF. CDR3 sequence (DNA): TGCGCCATGAGGGAGGGTTACCAAGAGACCCAGTACTTC.

The V call is TRBV5-1, the J call TRBJ2-3, with D perhaps matching TRBD2 (7 bases). The V gene lost 5 bases and the J gene lost 2 bases, with 9 bases spanning the gap. The germline CDR1 and CDR2 sequences are SGHRS and YFSETQ. This CDR3 has 13 amino acids. CDR3 in DNA: TGCGCCAGCAGGGGGGGGCTCACAGATACGCAGTATTTT. Translating it yields CASRGGLTDTQYF.

The CDR3 reads CASSQYNEGVTGANVLTF. The CDR3 DNA sequence: TGTGCCAGCAGCCAATATAATGAGGGCGTTACCGGGGCCAACGTCCTGACTTTC. The chain links TRBV4-2 to TRBJ2-6; tentatively, D is TRBD2 (5 bases). This CDR3 has 18 residues. The germline gives CDR1 LGHNA, CDR2 YNFKEQ. The V and J ends lost 2 bases and 4 bases respectively, with 18 bases between them.

The chain has TRBV2 and TRBJ2-2; D gene unclear. Trimming cost V 8 bases and J 3 bases, with 10 bases left between them. The CDR3 extends over 13 amino acids. Germline V gene sequence: CDR1 SNHLY, CDR2 FYNNEI. The DNA for the CDR3 is TGTGCCAGCGGAGTACACCACACCGGGGAGCTGTTTTTT. Its translation is CASGVHHTGELFF.

The chain combines TRBV14 with TRBJ1-1; D perhaps matches TRBD1 (6 bases). Between the trimmed V and J ends, which lost 0 bases and 2 bases, there was a span of 13 bases. Germline loops: CDR1 SGHDN, CDR2 FVKESK. The CDR3 sequence is 16 residues long. CDR3 sequence: CASSQDTGQINTEAFF. CDR3 nucleotide sequence: TGTGCCAGCAGCCAAGATACTGGACAGATAAACACTGAAGCTTTCTTT.